What follows describes a single T cell receptor beta chain. CDR1 is LNHDA and CDR2 is SQIVND in the germline V gene (reference sequence). The CDR3 runs to 15 residues. Trimming shortened V by 6 bases and J by 4 bases, and 16 bases separated the two germline ends. Clones were sequenced by immunoSEQ multiplex PCR, and TCRdb holds only the in-frame ones, with some missing. The table lists fewer than 250,000 clones, less than 80% of them singletons. This specimen comes from a study of blood T cell repertoires in COVID-19. This sequence joins TRBV19 and TRBJ1-5; possibly TRBD1 for D (6 bases). Sequencing was done on a sample of peripheral blood. The receptor's source is a woman aged 45 to 65 with acute or convalescent COVID-19. The CDR3 is CASRTQTGENQPQHF. The CDR3 DNA reads as TGTGCCAGTAGGACTCAGACAGGAGAGAATCAGCCCCAGCATTTT.